A single sample gave rise to the 9 T cell receptor beta chains below, sequenced in a study of CD4 T cells in relation to SARS-CoV-2 and coronaviruses. Before the COVID-19 pandemic, during about 2010-2018, CD4+ T cells were taken from unexposed donors. TCRdb keeps only in-frame clones here, not all; method: immunoSEQ multiplex PCR. The sample records tens of thousands of clones, less than 95% being singletons. The source material was naive CD4+ T cells from PBMCs. The sample's subset: naive CD4+ T cells isolated by negative enrichment. The receptors here all came from a human donor in good health.

The gene calls are TRBV6-5 and TRBJ2-5; D is ambiguous. CDR3 size: 14 residues. With 7 bases removed from V and 5 bases from J, the gap between germline ends came to 17 bases. CDR1 is MNHEY and CDR2 is SVGAGI in the germline V gene. The CDR3 nucleotides read TGTGCCAGCACCCCTGGCGATGGGTGGGAGACCCAGTACTTC. This sequence encodes CASTPGDGWETQYF.

The DNA of the CDR3 is TGTGCCAGTACGTGGAGTGTGGGTAGTATGGGGGAGCTGTTTTTT. The encoded protein is CASTWSVGSMGELFF. V usage is TRBV19 and J usage is TRBJ2-2; D unclear. This CDR3 comprises 15 residues. The germline gives CDR1 LNHDA, CDR2 SQIVND (reference sequence). V was cut by 7 bases and J by 8 bases, with 20 bases left in between.

The chain couples TRBV6-5 to TRBJ1-4, with 7 bases fitting TRBD1. Trimming took 0 bases from V and 3 from J; bases not matched to a gene: 1. This CDR3 is built from 15 residues. Germline V gene sequence: CDR1 MNHEY, CDR2 SVGAGI. The CDR3 DNA reads TGTGCCAGCAGTTACTCTGGGACAGCTAATGAAAAACTGTTTTTT. It codes for CASSYSGTANEKLFF.

This chain joins TRBV28 and TRBJ1-4; TRBD1 matches at 7 bases. This CDR3 region has 14 residues. J was trimmed by 8 bases and V by 5 bases; bases with no gene match: 8. The germline V gene has CDR1 MDHEN and CDR2 SYDVKM. CDR3 bases: TGTGCCAGCAGTCCCGACAGGGTCCGGGAAAAACTGTTTTTT. Translated: CASSPDRVREKLFF.

The CDR3 bases are TGTGCCAGCAGCTCCCGGATTTACAGGGGAACCCAAGAGACCCAGTACTTC. This codes for CASSSRIYRGTQETQYF. The genes are TRBV7-6 and TRBJ2-5; 7 bases fit TRBD1. The junction had 12 bases not matched to a gene; V was cut back by 4 bases and J by 1 base. Germline CDR1 and CDR2: SGHVS and FNYEAQ. CDR3 size: 17 residues. The whole variable domain, remainder taken from reference TRBV7-6 and TRBJ2-5, is GAGVSQSPRYKVTKRGQDVALRCDPISGHVSLYWYRQALGQGPEFLTYFNYEAQQDKSGLPNDRFSAERPEGSISTLTIQRTEQRDSAMYRCASSSRIYRGTQETQYFGPGTRLLVL.

The sample holds one count of this clone. The chain combines TRBV6-2 or TRBV6-3 with TRBJ1-2; D unresolved. The V gene's germline CDR1 is MNHEY and CDR2 SVGEGT. The V end lost 2 bases, the J end lost 8 bases, and 18 bases lay between the germline ends. This CDR3 contains 15 residues. In DNA form, the CDR3 reads TGTGCCAGCAGTTACGGTCCGACGGGAACTGGGGGCTACACCTTC. It specifies CASSYGPTGTGGYTF.

This chain uses TRBV6-5 with TRBJ2-2, with 8 bases fitting TRBD1. V shed 1 base, J shed 4 bases, and the junction held 5 bases outside the gene matches. CDR1 and CDR2 (germline): MNHEY, SVGAGI. The CDR3 runs 16 residues. CDR3 nucleotide sequence: TGTGCCAGCAGTTACTGGGGGACAGGTCGCACCGGGGAGCTGTTTTTT. Protein: CASSYWGTGRTGELFF.

This chain joins TRBV10-2 and TRBJ1-5; tentative D call: TRBD1 (5 bases). CDR3 length: 12 amino acids. The germline V gene encodes CDR1 WSHSY and CDR2 SAAADI. Trimming pared 4 bases from V and 5 bases from J, leaving 6 bases between. DNA of the CDR3: TGCGCCAGCAGTGGGGGGGATCAGCCCCAGCATTTT. It translates to CASSGGDQPQHF.

The chain recombines TRBV7-2 with TRBJ2-3; a possible D gene is TRBD2 (5 bases). The V gene's germline CDR1 is SGHTA and CDR2 FQGNSA. Between the trimmed V and J ends, which lost 5 bases and 2 bases, there was a span of 11 bases. The CDR3 covers 14 residues. The CDR3 loop reads CASSPGLITDTQYF. For the CDR3, the DNA is TGTGCCAGCAGCCCAGGACTGATCACAGATACGCAGTATTTT.